This TCR beta chain was captured in a study of identifying expanded T cells in peripheral blood. Clones were sequenced by immunoSEQ multiplex PCR, and TCRdb holds only the in-frame ones, with some missing. The data contain 70,000 to 100,000 clones, 88% of them seen just once; the ten biggest clones take up 3% to 5%. The CDR3 is made up of 15 amino acids. Between the trimmed V and J ends, which lost 6 bases and 1 base, there was a span of 15 bases. Germline V lookup: CDR1 SGHNT, CDR2 YYREEE (reference sequence). Concerning this clone itself: Its target is unknown.

General study points: Technical replicates showed around 1.1 changed clones; about 2 weeks around 15; four weeks 19. Across healthy donors, higher total template counts meant significantly greater roughly 2-week count variance.

Collection occurred without any documented infections or immune events in donors. This rearrangement joins TRBV5-4 to TRBJ2-3; possibly TRBD1 or TRBD2 for D (6 bases each). The source is a person between 18 and 70 years old in good health. The sequencing sample was made of blood. CDR3 sequence (DNA): TGTGCCAGCACCACGGGGGCTAGCGGCACAGATACGCAGTATTTT. Protein: CASTTGASGTDTQYF.